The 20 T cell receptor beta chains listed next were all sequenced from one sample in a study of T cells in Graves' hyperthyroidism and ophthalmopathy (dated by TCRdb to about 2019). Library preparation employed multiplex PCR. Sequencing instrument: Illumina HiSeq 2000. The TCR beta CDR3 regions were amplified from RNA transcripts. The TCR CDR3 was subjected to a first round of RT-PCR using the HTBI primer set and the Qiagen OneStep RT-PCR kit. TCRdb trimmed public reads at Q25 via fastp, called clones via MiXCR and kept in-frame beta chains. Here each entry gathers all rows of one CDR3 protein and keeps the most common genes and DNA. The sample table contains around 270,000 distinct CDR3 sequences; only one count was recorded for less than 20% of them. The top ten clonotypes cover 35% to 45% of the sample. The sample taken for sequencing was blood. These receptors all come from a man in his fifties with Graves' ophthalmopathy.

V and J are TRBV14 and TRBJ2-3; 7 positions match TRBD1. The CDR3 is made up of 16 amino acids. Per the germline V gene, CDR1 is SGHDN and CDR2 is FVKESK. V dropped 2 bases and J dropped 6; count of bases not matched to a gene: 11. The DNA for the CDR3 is TGTGCCAGCAGCCAATTACAACAGGGGATGAGGGATACGCAGTATTTT. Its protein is CASSQLQQGMRDTQYF.

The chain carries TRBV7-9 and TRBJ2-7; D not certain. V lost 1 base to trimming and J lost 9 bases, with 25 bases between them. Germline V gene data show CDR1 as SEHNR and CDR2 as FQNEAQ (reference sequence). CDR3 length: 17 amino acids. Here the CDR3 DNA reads TGTGCCAGCAGCTTAGTCGATAGGCTGCCAGATCGAACGAGGCAGTACTTC. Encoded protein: CASSLVDRLPDRTRQYF.

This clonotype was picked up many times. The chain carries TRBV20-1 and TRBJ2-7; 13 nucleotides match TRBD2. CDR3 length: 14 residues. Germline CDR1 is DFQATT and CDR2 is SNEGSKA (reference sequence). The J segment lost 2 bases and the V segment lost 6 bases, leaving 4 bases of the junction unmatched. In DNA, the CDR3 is TGCAGTGCCGTCGGACTAGCGGGAGCCTACGAGCAGTACTTC. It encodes CSAVGLAGAYEQYF.

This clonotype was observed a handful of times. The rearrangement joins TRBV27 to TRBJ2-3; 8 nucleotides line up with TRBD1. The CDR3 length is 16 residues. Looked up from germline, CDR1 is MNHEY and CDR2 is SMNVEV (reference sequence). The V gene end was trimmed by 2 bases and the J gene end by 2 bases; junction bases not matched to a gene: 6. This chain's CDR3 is CASSLRTGLATDTQYF. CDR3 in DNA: TGTGCCAGCAGTTTACGGACAGGGCTAGCCACAGATACGCAGTATTTT.

CDR3 sequence reads: CASSFGGWTEAFF. CDR3 coding DNA: TGTGCCAGCAGCTTCGGGGGATGGACTGAAGCTTTCTTT. The chain employs TRBV5-6 and TRBJ1-1; perhaps TRBD1 as D (5 bases). With 2 bases removed from V and 5 bases from J, the gap between germline ends came to 10 bases. CDR1 is SGHDT and CDR2 is YYEEEE in the germline V gene. This CDR3 is built from 13 residues. Looking up the rest from reference TRBV5-6 and TRBJ1-1 gives the full variable domain: DAGVTQSPTHLIKTRGQQVTLRCSPKSGHDTVSWYQQALGQGPQFIFQYYEEEERQRGNFPDRFSGHQFPNYSSELNVNALLLGDSALYLCASSFGGWTEAFFGQGTRLTVV.

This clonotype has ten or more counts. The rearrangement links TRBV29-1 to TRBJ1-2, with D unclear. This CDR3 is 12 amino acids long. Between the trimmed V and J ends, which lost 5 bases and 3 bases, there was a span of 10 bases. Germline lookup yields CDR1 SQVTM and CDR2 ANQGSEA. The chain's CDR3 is CSVKRTDYGYTF. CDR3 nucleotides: TGCAGCGTTAAACGGACGGACTATGGCTACACCTTC.

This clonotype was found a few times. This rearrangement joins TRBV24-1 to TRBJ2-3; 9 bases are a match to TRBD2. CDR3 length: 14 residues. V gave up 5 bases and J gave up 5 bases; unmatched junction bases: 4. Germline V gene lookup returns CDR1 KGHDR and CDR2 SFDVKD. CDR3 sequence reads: CATSGSGSGDTQYF. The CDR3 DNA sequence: TGTGCCACCAGTGGTAGCGGGAGTGGAGATACGCAGTATTTT.

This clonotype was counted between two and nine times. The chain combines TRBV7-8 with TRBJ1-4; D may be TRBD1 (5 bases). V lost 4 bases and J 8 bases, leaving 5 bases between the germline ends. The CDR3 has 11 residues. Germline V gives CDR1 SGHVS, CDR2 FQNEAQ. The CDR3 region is CASSSGEKLFF. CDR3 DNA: TGTGCCAGCAGCTCAGGGGAAAAACTGTTTTTT. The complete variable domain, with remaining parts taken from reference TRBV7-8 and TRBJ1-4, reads GAGVSQSPRYKVAKRGQDVALRCDPISGHVSLFWYQQALGQGPEFLTYFQNEAQLDKSGLPSDRFFAERPEGSVSTLKIQRTQQEDSAVYLCASSSGEKLFFGSGTQLSVL.

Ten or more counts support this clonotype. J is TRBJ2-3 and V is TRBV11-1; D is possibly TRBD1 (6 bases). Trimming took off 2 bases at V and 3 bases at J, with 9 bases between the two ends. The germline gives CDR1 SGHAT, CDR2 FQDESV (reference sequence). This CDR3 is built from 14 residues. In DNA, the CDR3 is TGTGCCAGCAGCTTATTTCAGGGGACAGATACGCAGTATTTT. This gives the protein CASSLFQGTDTQYF. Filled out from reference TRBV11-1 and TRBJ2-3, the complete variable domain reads EAEVAQSPRYKITEKSQAVAFWCDPISGHATLYWYRQILGQGPELLVQFQDESVVDDSQLPKDRFSAERLKGVDSTLKIQPAELGDSAMYLCASSLFQGTDTQYFGPGTRLTVL.

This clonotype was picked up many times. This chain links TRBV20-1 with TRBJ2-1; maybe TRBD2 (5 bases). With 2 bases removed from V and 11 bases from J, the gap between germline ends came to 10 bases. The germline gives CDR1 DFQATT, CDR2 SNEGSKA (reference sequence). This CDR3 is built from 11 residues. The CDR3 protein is CSARLAKKQFF. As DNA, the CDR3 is TGCAGTGCTAGACTAGCCAAGAAGCAGTTCTTC.

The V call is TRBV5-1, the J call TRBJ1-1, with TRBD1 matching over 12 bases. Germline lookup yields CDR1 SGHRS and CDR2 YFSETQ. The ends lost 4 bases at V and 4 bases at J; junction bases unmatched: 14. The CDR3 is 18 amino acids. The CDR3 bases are TGCGCCAGCAGCCGGGGGGGGACAGGGGGCGTTGTGGGCACTGAAGCTTTCTTT. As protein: CASSRGGTGGVVGTEAFF.

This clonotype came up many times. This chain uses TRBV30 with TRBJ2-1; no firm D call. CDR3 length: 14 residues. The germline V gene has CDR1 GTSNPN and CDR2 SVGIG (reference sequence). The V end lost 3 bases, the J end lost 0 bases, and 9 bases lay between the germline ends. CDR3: CAWRNPGSYNEQFF. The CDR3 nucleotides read TGTGCCTGGAGGAATCCCGGCTCCTACAATGAGCAGTTCTTC. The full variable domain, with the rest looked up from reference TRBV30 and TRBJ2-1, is SQTIHQWPATLVQPVGSPLSLECTVEGTSNPNLYWYRQAAGRGLQLLFYSVGIGQISSEVPQNLSASRPQDRQFILSSKKLLLSDSGFYLCAWRNPGSYNEQFFGPGTRLTVL.

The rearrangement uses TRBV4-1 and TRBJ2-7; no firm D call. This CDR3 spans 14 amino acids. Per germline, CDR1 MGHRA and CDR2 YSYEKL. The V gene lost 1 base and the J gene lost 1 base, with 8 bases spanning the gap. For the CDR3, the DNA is TGCGCCAGCAGCCAAGTGCTGGTATCCTACGAGCAGTACTTC. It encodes CASSQVLVSYEQYF.

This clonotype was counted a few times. The CDR3 is CSAITTNEKLFF. The CDR3 DNA reads TGCAGTGCTATTACAACTAATGAAAAACTGTTTTTT. The gene calls are TRBV20-1 and TRBJ1-4; unclear D gene. The CDR3 extends over 12 amino acids. The V gene lost 4 bases and the J gene lost 0 bases, with 3 bases spanning the gap. The germline gives CDR1 DFQATT, CDR2 SNEGSKA (reference sequence).

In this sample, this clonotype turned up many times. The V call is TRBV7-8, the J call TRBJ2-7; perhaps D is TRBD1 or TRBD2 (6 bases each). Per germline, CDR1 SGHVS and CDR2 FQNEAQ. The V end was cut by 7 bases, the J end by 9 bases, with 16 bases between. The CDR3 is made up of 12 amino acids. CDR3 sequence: CASIGPGGWQYF. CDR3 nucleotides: TGTGCCAGCATCGGCCCCGGGGGCTGGCAGTACTTC.

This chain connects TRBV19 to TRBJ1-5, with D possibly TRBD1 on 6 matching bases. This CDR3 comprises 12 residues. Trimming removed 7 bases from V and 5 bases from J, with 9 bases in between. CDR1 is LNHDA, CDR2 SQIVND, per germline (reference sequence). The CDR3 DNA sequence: TGTGCCAGTAACACAGGGTATCAGCCCCAGCATTTT. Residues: CASNTGYQPQHF.

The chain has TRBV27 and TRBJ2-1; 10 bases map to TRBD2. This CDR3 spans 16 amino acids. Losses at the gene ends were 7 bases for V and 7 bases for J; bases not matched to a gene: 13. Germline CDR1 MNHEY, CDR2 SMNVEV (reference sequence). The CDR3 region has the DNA TGTGCCAGCATTCGGGTAGGGTCTAGCGGGAGAAATGAGCAGTTCTTC. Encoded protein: CASIRVGSSGRNEQFF.

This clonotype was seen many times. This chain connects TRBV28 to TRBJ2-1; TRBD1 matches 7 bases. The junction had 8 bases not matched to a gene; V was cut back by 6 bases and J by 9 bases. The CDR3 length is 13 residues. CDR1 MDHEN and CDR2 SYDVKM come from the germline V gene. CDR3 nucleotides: TGTGCCAGCAGCAAGACAGGGTTAGGTGAGCAGTTCTTC. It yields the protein CASSKTGLGEQFF.

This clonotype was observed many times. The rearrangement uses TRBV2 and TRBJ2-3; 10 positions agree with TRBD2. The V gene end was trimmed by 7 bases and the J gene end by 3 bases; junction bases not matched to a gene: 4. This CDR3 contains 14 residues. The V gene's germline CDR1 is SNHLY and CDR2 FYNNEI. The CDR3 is CASISSGRTDTQYF. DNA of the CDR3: TGTGCCAGCATATCTAGCGGGAGAACAGATACGCAGTATTTT.

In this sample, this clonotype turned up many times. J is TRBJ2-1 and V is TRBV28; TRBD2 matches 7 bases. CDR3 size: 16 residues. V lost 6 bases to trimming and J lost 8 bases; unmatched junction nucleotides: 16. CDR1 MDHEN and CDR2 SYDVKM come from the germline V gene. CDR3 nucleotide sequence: TGTGCCAGCAGCCCCTGGTGGGAGGGCCATAGCGATGAGCAGTTCTTC. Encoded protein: CASSPWWEGHSDEQFF.